This paragraph covers one T cell receptor beta chain sequence. The antigen remains unidentified. TCRdb re-called the multiplex PCR reads with MiXCR, one entry per CDR3 protein. The table has about 200,000 distinct CDR3 sequences, approximately 33% seen once. The source of the sample is a study of breast tumors, draining lymph nodes, adjacent tissues. Axillary draining lymph nodes of breast cancer patients supplied the node samples. Study observations and caveats: Tumor and nontumor repertoires were significantly more similar in luminal-like than in basal-like breast cancer. Tumor TCR diversity was below lymph nodes but above nontumor tissue. Data only fit, rather than demonstrated, lymph node origin of most tumor T cells. Findings are consistent with lymph node origin and intratumoral expansion of most tumor T cells.

The CDR3 has 16 residues. Germline CDR1 reads SGHRS; CDR2 reads YFSETQ. J lost 0 bases, V lost 4 bases, and 5 bases had no gene match. The rearrangement uses TRBV5-1 and TRBJ1-2, with 11 bases matching TRBD1. Sequencing was done on a sample of axillary lymph node tissue. This receptor was identified in a female donor with breast cancer. Some clones in this sample may be carry-over from other donors' samples. The CDR3 DNA follows: TGCGCCAGCAGCGATGGACAGGGGGCTCCTAACTATGGCTACACCTTC. It yields the protein CASSDGQGAPNYGYTF.